This T cell receptor beta chain was identified in a study of graft-versus-host responses after intestinal transplantation. As for the study in general: Anti-thymocyte globulin was used for induction in all recipients, who then took tacrolimus and steroids for approximately 3 years.

Losses at the gene ends were 3 bases for V and 6 bases for J; bases not matched to a gene: 5. In germline, CDR1 is MGHRA, CDR2 YSYEKL. The CDR3 loop spans 15 amino acids. The protocol was immunoSEQ multiplex PCR, while the TCRdb copy is restricted to in-frame clones and leaves out a portion. There are about 90,000 clones in the sample; 75% to 95% occur only once, and nearly 0.5% lies in the top ten. Details on this clone: Its antigen is currently unknown.

Study-level points and caveats: GvH clones were found in recipient marrow; some appeared first in ileum or blood.

The TCR was taken from a human donor who received an intestinal transplant. The V and J genes are TRBV4-1 and TRBJ2-7; 13 nucleotides match TRBD2. The sample was unstimulated CD8+ T cells sorted from spleen or lymph node cells, taken before intestinal transplant. The CDR3 nucleotides are TGCGCCAGCAGCCACGGGACTAGCGGGGACATCGAGCAGTACTTC. This translates into CASSHGTSGDIEQYF.